Presented here are 19 T cell receptor beta chains from one specimen sequenced in a study of T cells in Graves' hyperthyroidism and ophthalmopathy. Regions amplified from RNA transcripts were the TCR beta CDR3 regions. HTBI primers were employed in a first-round RT-PCR of the TCR CDR3. TCRdb redid the calling of the multiplex PCR reads with MiXCR, one entry per CDR3 protein. The sample lists about 350,000 distinct CDR3 sequences, roughly 15% seen once, with roughly a third in the top ten. Sequencing was done on a sample of blood. The receptors were gathered from a woman aged 25 to 39 with Graves' hyperthyroidism that later progressed to Graves' ophthalmopathy.

In its sample, this clonotype was seen a few times. The chain combines TRBV4-1 with TRBJ1-6, with D uncertain. The CDR3 is 15 amino acids. V lost 1 base and J 6 bases, leaving 10 bases between the germline ends. CDR1 and CDR2 (germline): MGHRA, YSYEKL. The CDR3 is CASSQGAQVNSPLHF. Here the CDR3 DNA reads TGCGCCAGCAGCCAAGGTGCGCAGGTTAATTCACCCCTCCACTTT.

This clonotype was detected ten times or more. The V call is TRBV9, the J call TRBJ2-7; TRBD2 is a possible D gene (6 bases). Germline V gene lookup returns CDR1 SGDLS and CDR2 YYNGEE. This CDR3 comprises 14 residues. V shed 0 bases and J shed 2 bases, with 9 bases lying between them. The CDR3: CASSVDWGAYEQYF. In DNA, the CDR3 is TGTGCCAGCAGCGTAGATTGGGGGGCCTACGAGCAGTACTTC. Full variable domain (rest looked up from reference TRBV9 and TRBJ2-7): DSGVTQTPKHLITATGQRVTLRCSPRSGDLSVYWYQQSLDQGLQFLIQYYNGEERAKGNILERFSAQQFPDLHSELNLSSLELGDSALYFCASSVDWGAYEQYFGPGTRLTVT.

The rearrangement uses TRBV20-1 and TRBJ1-1; D ambiguous. Germline CDR1 DFQATT, CDR2 SNEGSKA (reference sequence). Trimming pared 2 bases from V and 0 bases from J, leaving 10 bases between. The CDR3 sequence is 14 residues long. CDR3 region: CSARKGDMNTEAFF. CDR3 DNA sequence: TGCAGTGCTAGAAAGGGAGACATGAACACTGAAGCTTTCTTT.

In its sample, this clonotype was seen many times. CDR3 residues: CASSWGDRGLSGYTF. The CDR3 nucleotides are TGTGCCAGCAGTTGGGGAGACAGGGGGCTTAGTGGCTACACCTTC. The genes are TRBV12-3 or TRBV12-4 and TRBJ1-2; 10 nucleotides match TRBD1. The CDR3 length is 15 residues. J gave up 7 bases and V 4 bases, and 9 bases lay outside the gene matches.

This clonotype came up many times. The chain joins TRBV24-1 to TRBJ1-1, with D unresolved. V shed 5 bases and J shed 2 bases, with 8 bases lying between them. The CDR3 spans 13 residues. CDR1 is KGHDR, CDR2 SFDVKD, per germline. CDR3 bases: TGTGCCACCAGTGCGGGAGTTAACACTGAAGCTTTCTTT. It encodes CATSAGVNTEAFF.

This clonotype was seen ten or more times. This chain connects TRBV11-2 to TRBJ2-1; 7 bases agree with TRBD1. CDR3 length equals 17 residues. With V trimmed by 4 bases and J by 2 bases, 11 bases remained unmatched. From germline, CDR1 is SGHAT and CDR2 FQNNGV. Written as DNA, the CDR3 is TGTGCCAGCAGCTACTGGGGGCCGGGACAGCCCTACAATGAGCAGTTCTTC. It encodes CASSYWGPGQPYNEQFF.

The gene calls are TRBV6-4 and TRBJ2-1; D gene uncertain. Trimming took 0 bases from V and 0 from J, leaving 12 bases between them. The CDR3 contains 17 residues. The germline gives CDR1 MRHNA, CDR2 SNTAGT. The CDR3 sequence: CASSDSLRLSSYNEQFF. As DNA, the CDR3 is TGTGCCAGCAGTGACTCCTTGCGGCTAAGCTCCTACAATGAGCAGTTCTTC.

The V and J genes are TRBV5-6 and TRBJ2-6, with TRBD2 as a possible D gene (7 bases). Deletions cut 2 bases from V and 0 bases from J, with 15 bases between. Germline V gives CDR1 SGHDT, CDR2 YYEEEE. The CDR3 length is 18 residues. CDR3 protein: CASSFKGGGSSGANVLTF. The DNA of the CDR3 is TGTGCCAGCAGCTTCAAAGGGGGGGGTAGCTCTGGGGCCAACGTCCTGACTTTC.

This clonotype occurred many times. The chain combines TRBV28 with TRBJ2-6, with D possibly TRBD1 on 6 matching bases. The V end was cut by 8 bases, the J end by 0 bases, with 20 bases between. In germline, CDR1 is MDHEN, CDR2 SYDVKM. The CDR3 is 18 amino acids. In DNA form, the CDR3 reads TGTGCCAGCGGGCAGGGGACGCTATCATTCTCTGGGGCCAACGTCCTGACTTTC. Its protein is CASGQGTLSFSGANVLTF. Looking up the rest from reference TRBV28 and TRBJ2-6 gives the full variable domain: DVKVTQSSRYLVKRTGEKVFLECVQDMDHENMFWYRQDPGLGLRLIYFSYDVKMKEKGDIPEGYSVSREKKERFSLILESASTNQTSMYLCASGQGTLSFSGANVLTFGAGSRLTVL.

This clonotype was seen repeatedly, ten times or more. V is TRBV7-8 and J is TRBJ2-7; D perhaps matches TRBD1 (5 bases). This CDR3 comprises 13 residues. The germline CDR1 and CDR2 sequences are SGHVS and FQNEAQ. V was clipped by 3 bases and J by 2 bases, with 8 bases between them. The CDR3 coding sequence is TGTGCCAGCAGCTTGGACACAACCTACGAGCAGTACTTC. It encodes CASSLDTTYEQYF. Complete variable domain (other parts from reference TRBV7-8 and TRBJ2-7): GAGVSQSPRYKVAKRGQDVALRCDPISGHVSLFWYQQALGQGPEFLTYFQNEAQLDKSGLPSDRFFAERPEGSVSTLKIQRTQQEDSAVYLCASSLDTTYEQYFGPGTRLTVT.

Details on this clonotype: This may come from a read error, since a much larger clone is one base off. The V call is TRBV30, the J call TRBJ1-2; tentative D call: TRBD1 (6 bases). This CDR3 comprises 15 residues. CDR1 GTSNPN and CDR2 SVGIG come from the germline V gene (reference sequence). CDR3 residues: CAWTATSGAGYGCTF. The CDR3 DNA sequence: TGTGCCTGGACCGCGACTTCAGGGGCGGGCTATGGCTGCACCTTC. The full variable domain, its missing parts supplied by reference TRBV30 and TRBJ1-2, is SQTIHQWPATLVQPVGSPLSLECTVEGTSNPNLYWYRQAAGRGLQLLFYSVGIGQISSEVPQNLSASRPQDRQFILSSKKLLLSDSGFYLCAWTATSGAGYGCTFGSGTRLTVV.

This clonotype was seen a few times. The V call is TRBV2, the J call TRBJ1-3, with TRBD1 as a possible D gene (5 bases). The CDR3 extends over 16 amino acids. V was pared by 3 bases and J by 0 bases, with 12 bases between. Germline V gives CDR1 SNHLY, CDR2 FYNNEI. CDR3 residues: CASSEDLGGSGNTIYF. DNA of the CDR3: TGTGCCAGCAGTGAGGACCTCGGGGGCTCTGGAAACACCATATATTTT.

This clonotype was counted many times. This sequence joins TRBV11-2 and TRBJ2-7; 7 bases line up with TRBD2. This CDR3 is built from 15 residues. V lost 5 bases and J lost 3; bases outside the gene matches: 10. Germline CDR1 SGHAT, CDR2 FQNNGV. The CDR3 loop reads CASSPTAGENYEQYF. CDR3 bases: TGTGCCAGCAGCCCTACGGCGGGGGAAAACTACGAGCAGTACTTC.

Only a few counts were recorded for this clonotype. The chain employs TRBV4-1 and TRBJ1-5; 7 positions match TRBD1. CDR1 is MGHRA and CDR2 is YSYEKL in the germline V gene. V lost 0 bases and J lost 3; bases outside the gene matches: 8. The CDR3 has 17 residues. The CDR3 spells CASSQDRGQGNNQPQHF. CDR3 nucleotides: TGCGCCAGCAGCCAAGATAGGGGGCAGGGCAACAATCAGCCCCAGCATTTT.

This clonotype turned up a few times. This chain connects TRBV3-1 to TRBJ1-1, with 7 bases fitting TRBD1. The J segment lost 0 bases and the V segment lost 0 bases, leaving 1 base of the junction unmatched. CDR1 and CDR2 (germline): LGHDT, YNNKEL (reference sequence). This CDR3 is 15 amino acids long. As DNA, the CDR3 is TGTGCCAGCAGCCAAGAGCAGGGGGTGAACACTGAAGCTTTCTTT. Amino acids: CASSQEQGVNTEAFF. Combining the CDR3 with reference TRBV3-1 and TRBJ1-1 gives the whole variable domain DTAVSQTPKYLVTQMGNDKSIKCEQNLGHDTMYWYKQDSKKFLKIMFSYNNKELIINETVPNRFSPKSPDKAHLNLHINSLELGDSAVYFCASSQEQGVNTEAFFGQGTRLTVV.

The sample holds many counts of this clonotype. This chain uses TRBV28 with TRBJ1-6; TRBD1 is a possible D gene (5 bases). Germline V lookup: CDR1 MDHEN, CDR2 SYDVKM. The length of the CDR3 is 17 residues. V was clipped by 5 bases and J by 9 bases, with 23 bases between them. The CDR3 sequence: CASSPQGGRAGSSPLHF. DNA for the CDR3: TGTGCCAGCAGTCCCCAAGGTGGCAGGGCAGGGAGTTCACCCCTCCACTTT. Variable domain in full (rest from reference TRBV28 and TRBJ1-6): DVKVTQSSRYLVKRTGEKVFLECVQDMDHENMFWYRQDPGLGLRLIYFSYDVKMKEKGDIPEGYSVSREKKERFSLILESASTNQTSMYLCASSPQGGRAGSSPLHFGNGTRLTVT.

This clonotype was seen many times. V and J are TRBV7-3 and TRBJ2-5; no definite D call. The CDR3 is 15 amino acids. Germline V gene data show CDR1 as SGHTA and CDR2 as FQGTGA. The V and J ends lost 5 bases and 2 bases respectively, with 15 bases between them. The CDR3 here is CASSPLTGDQETQYF. CDR3 in DNA: TGTGCCAGCAGCCCCCTGACTGGGGATCAAGAGACCCAGTACTTC.

The chain's CDR3 is CASSLGRSMNTEAFF. The CDR3 coding sequence is TGCGCCAGCAGCTTGGGACGGTCAATGAACACTGAAGCTTTCTTT. The rearrangement links TRBV5-1 to TRBJ1-1; the D is unclear. The CDR3 is 15 residues long. Germline CDR1 and CDR2: SGHRS and YFSETQ. The V end was cut by 0 bases, the J end by 0 bases, with 9 bases between.

This clonotype was counted ten times or more. The gene calls are TRBV3-1 and TRBJ1-2, with 7 bases aligning to TRBD1. This CDR3 contains 16 residues. Germline CDR1 LGHDT, CDR2 YNNKEL (reference sequence). Losses at the gene ends were 4 bases for V and 8 bases for J; bases not matched to a gene: 16. CDR3 sequence: CASSPDLLRGGRGYTF. CDR3 coding DNA: TGTGCCAGCAGCCCCGACCTCCTCAGGGGGGGTAGGGGCTACACCTTC.